This TCR beta chain is from a study of blood T cells in healthy people across ages. In each sample, at least 6 million PBMCs were isolated. The V segment lost 4 bases and the J segment 3 bases; nucleotides outside the gene matches: 4. From germline, CDR1 is SGDLS and CDR2 YYNGEE. The CDR3 covers 14 residues. Through a sample-barcoded 5' primer and a J-beta primer mix, a second PCR was run for roughly 6 to 11 cycles. Each CDR3 protein gets one entry after TCRdb re-called the 5' RACE reads with MiXCR. The sample lists approximately 780,000 distinct CDR3 sequences, around 24% occurring once. This clonotype showed up many times. These data were likewise used in another study, on T cells of mothers and their children. That publication notes: Each 15 ul cDNA reaction used roughly 1.5 ug RNA; all RNA was used. In each mother, TCR beta CDR3 reads exceeded 10 million; in each child, they numbered approximately 3.3 million.

The genes are TRBV9 and TRBJ2-7; 10 bases agree with TRBD1. This TCR came from a boy aged 5-17 years in good health. The sequencing input was blood. DNA of the CDR3: TGTGCCAGCAGCTTCCGGGACAGGGGCTACGAGCAGTACTTC. Amino acid sequence: CASSFRDRGYEQYF.